A single sample is the source of the 9 T cell receptor beta chains below, sequenced in a study of blood T cell repertoires in COVID-19. Profiled with immunoSEQ multiplex PCR; TCRdb holds only in-frame clones, not every one. This table holds roughly 150,000 clones, roughly 83% found once. The sample taken for sequencing was PBMCs or T cells enriched from blood (not recorded which). These receptors came from a man aged 65 to 79 who had been exposed to COVID-19.

This clone occurred a few times. The rearrangement joins TRBV28 to TRBJ1-2; 10 bases match TRBD1. CDR1 is MDHEN and CDR2 is SYDVKM in the germline V gene. J was trimmed by 8 bases and V by 2 bases; bases with no gene match: 11. This CDR3 is built from 16 residues. The CDR3 sequence is CASSLNLPGQGKGYTF. CDR3 coding DNA: TGTGCCAGCAGTTTAAATCTTCCGGGACAGGGGAAAGGCTACACCTTC.

A word on this clone: The DNA is left out, because the CDR3 cannot be placed on it with certainty; the CDR3 is given as TCRdb lists it. V usage is TRBV30 and J usage is TRBJ1-3; TRBD1, the D gene given by the table, was not confirmed from the DNA. The length of the CDR3 is 11 amino acids, counting both ends. Germline-derived CDR1 and CDR2 are GTSNPN and SVGIG (reference sequence). This CDR3 reads CAWGQGALLNF.

This clone occurred a few times. V is TRBV6-5 and J is TRBJ1-2; TRBD1 aligns across 7 bases. Germline V gene data show CDR1 as MNHEY and CDR2 as SVGAGI. V lost 6 bases and J lost 5; bases outside the gene matches: 6. This CDR3 has 13 amino acids. Here the CDR3 reads CASSLGTDYGYTF. The CDR3 bases are TGTGCCAGCAGCCTAGGGACAGATTATGGCTACACCTTC.

Here the CDR3 reads CASSSQGAGELFF. CDR3 DNA: TGTGCCAGCAGCTCACAGGGGGCCGGGGAGCTGTTTTTT. The rearrangement links TRBV28 to TRBJ2-2, with 8 bases fitting TRBD1. Unmatched junction bases numbered 3, after V lost 6 bases and J lost 6 bases. Germline-derived CDR1 and CDR2 are MDHEN and SYDVKM. CDR3 length: 13 amino acids. Combining the CDR3 with reference TRBV28 and TRBJ2-2 gives the whole variable domain DVKVTQSSRYLVKRTGEKVFLECVQDMDHENMFWYRQDPGLGLRLIYFSYDVKMKEKGDIPEGYSVSREKKERFSLILESASTNQTSMYLCASSSQGAGELFFGEGSRLTVL.

J is TRBJ1-1 and V is TRBV9, with 7 bases identical to TRBD1. The CDR3 covers 15 residues. V shed 3 bases, J shed 0 bases, and the junction held 5 bases outside the gene matches. Per germline, CDR1 SGDLS and CDR2 YYNGEE. In nucleotides, the CDR3 is TGTGCCAGCAGCGAATACGGACAGGTGAACACTGAAGCTTTCTTT. Translated: CASSEYGQVNTEAFF.

The genes are TRBV5-1 and TRBJ1-6; D might be TRBD1 (6 bases). CDR3 length equals 18 residues. The germline CDR1 and CDR2 sequences are SGHRS and YFSETQ. Trimming removed 4 bases at V and 3 bases at J, with 20 bases between. This CDR3 is CASSPNNRADSYNSPLHF. The CDR3 DNA sequence: TGCGCCAGCAGCCCCAACAACAGGGCTGACAGCTATAATTCACCCCTCCACTTT.

Comment on this clone: Other DNA sequences in the sample encode the same CDR3. CDR3 amino acids: CASRGETEAFF. The CDR3, as DNA: TGCGCCAGCCGGGGGGAGACTGAAGCTTTCTTT. The J gene is TRBJ1-1, the V gene TRBV5-1, with a possible D match to TRBD1 (5 bases). The ends were cut back, 7 bases at V and 5 bases at J, with 9 bases in the middle. The CDR3 covers 11 residues. Germline CDR1 SGHRS, CDR2 YFSETQ.

This clone was seen just once. The chain is built from TRBV7-9 and TRBJ1-5; 7 positions match TRBD1. The CDR3 has 14 residues. The J segment lost 7 bases and the V segment lost 0 bases, leaving 3 bases of the junction unmatched. Looked up from germline, CDR1 is SEHNR and CDR2 is FQNEAQ (reference sequence). CDR3 sequence: CASSLATGRQPQHF. In nucleotides, the CDR3 is TGTGCCAGCAGCTTAGCGACAGGGAGACAGCCCCAGCATTTT.

This chain uses TRBV3-1 (or the pseudogene TRBV3-2) with TRBJ2-7, with 10 bases lining up with TRBD2. The CDR3 spans 17 residues. V dropped 8 bases and J dropped 0; count of bases not matched to a gene: 13. The germline V gene encodes CDR1 LGHDT and CDR2 YNNKEL (reference sequence). This chain's CDR3 is CASRFLGAGGPSYEQYF. The DNA of the CDR3 is TGTGCCAGCCGCTTCTTGGGAGCGGGAGGGCCCTCCTACGAGCAGTACTTC.